This TCR beta chain was sequenced in a study of vaccination effects on CD4 cells after COVID-19. Study background: Either the BNT162b2 or mRNA-1273 vaccine was given to participants in two doses. Convalescent patient samples, from two individuals, date to 16 days and one week before vaccination.

The germline V gene has CDR1 ENHRY and CDR2 SYGVKD. V trimming: 3 bases; J trimming: 5 bases; junction bases outside the gene matches: 4. CDR3 length equals 14 residues. Profiled with immunoSEQ multiplex PCR; TCRdb holds only in-frame clones, not every one. The sample holds more than 35,000 clones, more than 60% seen once. As regards this clone: The antigen is not known.

In the ViraFEST assay, antigen-specific CD4+ clonotypes were identified by expansion after peptide-pool stimulation. Having been cultured for less than 13 days, the cells underwent CD4+ T cell isolation. PCR showed that the person got SARS-CoV-2 infection at some point between March and December 2020. The sequencing used CD4+ T cells from PBMCs cultured with a peptide pool, collected before COVID-19 vaccination. The chain uses TRBV10-3 and TRBJ1-5; TRBD1 aligns across 7 bases. This clonotype was sampled from a human donor who had a prior SARS-CoV-2 infection. Here the CDR3 DNA reads TGTGCCATCAGTGACGGGGACAGCTATCAGCCCCAGCATTTT. Amino acids: CAISDGDSYQPQHF.